The 26 T cell receptor beta chains below all came from one sample that was sequenced in a study of cytomegalovirus exposure and HLA in healthy donors. PCR was performed using 60 Vbeta and 13 Jbeta primers. Profiled with immunoSEQ multiplex PCR; TCRdb holds only in-frame clones, not every one. This table has tens of thousands of clones, about 78% appearing once. Sequencing input: PBMCs. The source is a man aged 18-30 years in good health and CMV-seronegative.

This chain joins TRBV9 and TRBJ1-1; D is unclear. The CDR3 covers 13 residues. V was clipped by 0 bases and J by 6 bases, with 9 bases between them. Germline V gives CDR1 SGDLS, CDR2 YYNGEE. CDR3 sequence: CASSVDSKAEAFF. In nucleotides, the CDR3 is TGTGCCAGCAGCGTAGACAGTAAGGCTGAAGCTTTCTTT.

V usage is TRBV11-1 and J usage is TRBJ2-3; D is perhaps TRBD2 (6 bases). Deletions cut 5 bases from V and 3 bases from J, with 15 bases between. CDR1 is SGHAT and CDR2 is FQDESV in the germline V gene (reference sequence). The CDR3 consists of 15 residues. CDR3 in DNA: TGTGCCAGCAGCAAACGGGACTCTTTTACAGATACGCAGTATTTT. Its translation: CASSKRDSFTDTQYF.

The rearrangement uses TRBV5-1 and TRBJ2-3; 9 nucleotides agree with TRBD2. With 6 bases clipped from V and 6 bases from J, the junction kept 14 bases outside the gene matches. The CDR3 is 16 amino acids. Germline assignment: CDR1 SGHRS and CDR2 YFSETQ. The CDR3 spells CASTSIQRGAPDTQYF. DNA of the CDR3: TGCGCCAGCACTTCGATCCAGCGGGGGGCCCCCGATACGCAGTATTTT.

This chain uses TRBV15 with TRBJ2-3; maybe TRBD2 (6 bases). Germline CDR1 LNHNV, CDR2 YYDKDF (reference sequence). This CDR3 spans 15 amino acids. Trimming pared 0 bases from V and 0 bases from J, leaving 7 bases between. CDR3 protein: CATSRDGGSTDTQYF. The CDR3 nucleotides read TGTGCCACCAGCAGAGATGGGGGGAGCACAGATACGCAGTATTTT.

The chain uses TRBV11-2 and TRBJ2-7, with TRBD2 identical over 12 bases. Trimming took 1 base from V and 5 from J; bases not matched to a gene: 9. The CDR3 runs 17 residues. CDR1 and CDR2 from the germline V gene are SGHAT and FQNNGV. The CDR3 is CASSLGLAGGKVNEQYF. The CDR3 bases are TGTGCCAGCAGCTTAGGGCTAGCGGGGGGGAAGGTTAACGAGCAGTACTTC.

The J gene is TRBJ1-1, the V gene TRBV19; 7 nucleotides line up with TRBD1. CDR1 LNHDA and CDR2 SQIVND come from the germline V gene (reference sequence). The V and J ends lost 2 bases and 4 bases, in that order; junction bases with no gene match: 4. The CDR3 is 14 amino acids. CDR3 region: CASSITTGSTEAFF. CDR3 nucleotide sequence: TGTGCCAGTAGTATAACGACAGGGTCCACTGAAGCTTTCTTT. Full variable domain (missing parts from reference TRBV19 and TRBJ1-1): DGGITQSPKYLFRKEGQNVTLSCEQNLNHDAMYWYRQDPGQGLRLIYYSQIVNDFQKGDIAEGYSVSREKKESFPLTVTSAQKNPTAFYLCASSITTGSTEAFFGQGTRLTVV.

This clone has a handful of counts. The J gene is TRBJ1-4, the V gene TRBV5-1; D possibly corresponds to TRBD1 (5 bases). Trimming left V 1 base short and J 0 bases short, with 10 bases between. CDR3 length equals 16 residues. Germline lookup yields CDR1 SGHRS and CDR2 YFSETQ. The CDR3 is CASSLTGSSTNEKLFF. In DNA, the CDR3 is TGCGCCAGCAGCTTGACAGGCTCCTCAACTAATGAAAAACTGTTTTTT.

About this clone: A read error may account for a junction end that differs from germline. The rearrangement uses TRBV10-2 and TRBJ1-5; TRBD1 might be the D (5 bases). CDR1 is WSHSY and CDR2 is SAAADI in the germline V gene. This CDR3 spans 15 amino acids. In DNA form, the CDR3 reads TGCGCCAGCAGTGACCAGGGTATGGAAAATCCGCCCCAGCATTTT. This gives the protein CASSDQGMENPPQHF.

The chain links TRBV5-1 to TRBJ1-1; a weak D match, TRBD1 (6 bases). The CDR3 length is 15 residues. V dropped 0 bases and J dropped 1 base, with 10 bases sitting between them. Germline CDR1 reads SGHRS; CDR2 reads YFSETQ. In nucleotides, the CDR3 is TGCGCCAGCAGCTTGGTAGGGGGTGGGAACACTGAAGCTTTCTTT. Protein sequence: CASSLVGGGNTEAFF.

This clone was seen a handful of times. V and J are TRBV5-1 and TRBJ1-1; D not certain. Germline lookup yields CDR1 SGHRS and CDR2 YFSETQ. CDR3 size: 14 residues. Trimming cost V 6 bases and J 0 bases, with 12 bases left between them. The CDR3 DNA is TGCGCCAGCATCGGAGAACCCATGAACACTGAAGCTTTCTTT. Amino acids: CASIGEPMNTEAFF.

This chain connects TRBV4-2 to TRBJ2-1; 8 nucleotides match TRBD2. V gave up 0 bases and J gave up 5 bases; unmatched junction bases: 6. CDR3 length equals 16 residues. Per germline, CDR1 LGHNA and CDR2 YNFKEQ. The CDR3 sequence is CASSQDIPRGDNEQFF. As DNA, the CDR3 is TGTGCCAGCAGCCAAGATATACCGCGGGGGGACAATGAGCAGTTCTTC.

V usage is TRBV5-1 and J usage is TRBJ1-6; possible D gene TRBD1, 6 bases. This CDR3 has 14 residues. V lost 2 bases and J lost 10, with 13 bases in between. Germline CDR1 and CDR2: SGHRS and YFSETQ. The CDR3 DNA reads as TGCGCCAGCAGCTTCGGGACAACAGGATCACCCCTCCACTTT. Encoded protein: CASSFGTTGSPLHF.

The chain is built from TRBV10-3 and TRBJ2-5, with 13 positions matching TRBD2. The germline CDR1 and CDR2 sequences are ENHRY and SYGVKD. Germline trimming cut 1 base from V and 6 bases from J; bases unmatched to any gene: 8. The CDR3 has 17 amino acids. CDR3 amino acids: CAISELGTSGEQKTQYF. CDR3 nucleotide sequence: TGTGCCATCAGTGAGTTGGGGACTAGCGGGGAACAAAAGACCCAGTACTTC.

The chain carries TRBV19 and TRBJ2-1; perhaps TRBD2 as D (6 bases). The CDR3 runs to 14 residues. Trimming pared 5 bases from V and 6 bases from J, leaving 14 bases between. Germline V CDR1 and CDR2: LNHDA, SQIVND (reference sequence). CDR3 nucleotide sequence: TGTGCCAGTAGTCTCCGCGCGGGGAGCAATGAGCAGTTCTTC. This encodes CASSLRAGSNEQFF.

V usage is TRBV7-2 and J usage is TRBJ2-7; 7 nucleotides match TRBD1. The CDR3 extends over 15 amino acids. V lost 1 base and J lost 3; bases outside the gene matches: 6. CDR1 SGHTA and CDR2 FQGNSA come from the germline V gene. The CDR3 protein is CASSLGSGGSYEQYF. DNA for the CDR3: TGTGCCAGCAGCTTAGGGTCAGGGGGTAGCTACGAGCAGTACTTC. The full variable domain, rest sourced from reference TRBV7-2 and TRBJ2-7, is GAGVSQSPSNKVTEKGKDVELRCDPISGHTALYWYRQSLGQGLEFLIYFQGNSAPDKSGLPSDRFSAERTGGSVSTLTIQRTQQEDSAVYLCASSLGSGGSYEQYFGPGTRLTVT.

This rearrangement joins TRBV11-2 to TRBJ1-3, with D hard to call. The CDR3 runs 14 residues. V lost 5 bases and J lost 2, with 10 bases in between. CDR1 is SGHAT, CDR2 FQNNGV, per germline. The chain's CDR3 is CASSAGSTGNTIYF. In DNA, the CDR3 is TGTGCCAGCAGCGCCGGGAGTACTGGAAACACCATATATTTT. The full variable domain, rest sourced from reference TRBV11-2 and TRBJ1-3, is EAGVAQSPRYKIIEKRQSVAFWCNPISGHATLYWYQQILGQGPKLLIQFQNNGVVDDSQLPKDRFSAERLKGVDSTLKIQPAKLEDSAVYLCASSAGSTGNTIYFGEGSWLTVV.

V and J are TRBV9 and TRBJ1-1; the match to TRBD1 covers 7 bases. The CDR3 extends over 15 amino acids. Germline CDR1 and CDR2: SGDLS and YYNGEE. V shed 3 bases, J shed 5 bases, and the junction held 10 bases outside the gene matches. DNA for the CDR3: TGTGCCAGCAGCGCAAGACAGGGAATCCCAACTGAAGCTTTCTTT. Its protein product is CASSARQGIPTEAFF.

This chain links TRBV19 with TRBJ2-5; D not resolved. Germline V gene sequence: CDR1 LNHDA, CDR2 SQIVND (reference sequence). The CDR3 is made up of 13 amino acids. Trimming removed 4 bases from V and 4 bases from J, with 10 bases in between. Here the CDR3 reads CASSRAVGETQYF. For the CDR3, the DNA is TGTGCCAGTAGTAGGGCAGTAGGAGAGACCCAGTACTTC. Full variable domain (outside the CDR3, taken from reference TRBV19 and TRBJ2-5): DGGITQSPKYLFRKEGQNVTLSCEQNLNHDAMYWYRQDPGQGLRLIYYSQIVNDFQKGDIAEGYSVSREKKESFPLTVTSAQKNPTAFYLCASSRAVGETQYFGPGTRLLVL.

This chain uses TRBV10-1 with TRBJ1-1; maybe TRBD1 (6 bases). In germline, CDR1 is WNHNN, CDR2 SYGVQD (reference sequence). Trimming cost V 4 bases and J 5 bases, with 17 bases left between them. The CDR3 is 15 residues long. CDR3 sequence: CASSVPTGCGTEAFF. The CDR3 DNA is TGCGCCAGCAGTGTCCCCACAGGGTGTGGGACTGAAGCTTTCTTT.

In its sample, this clone was seen a few times. This chain joins TRBV19 and TRBJ2-5; D not resolved. Trimming took 3 bases from V and 3 from J, leaving 8 bases between them. From germline, CDR1 is LNHDA and CDR2 SQIVND (reference sequence). This CDR3 region has 13 residues. CDR3 region: CASSMVLKETQYF. In nucleotides, the CDR3 is TGTGCCAGTAGTATGGTCCTAAAAGAGACCCAGTACTTC. The variable domain in full, completed from reference TRBV19 and TRBJ2-5, reads DGGITQSPKYLFRKEGQNVTLSCEQNLNHDAMYWYRQDPGQGLRLIYYSQIVNDFQKGDIAEGYSVSREKKESFPLTVTSAQKNPTAFYLCASSMVLKETQYFGPGTRLLVL.

This clone was seen a handful of times. The chain is built from TRBV7-2 and TRBJ2-1; possibly TRBD2 for D (5 bases). Germline assignment: CDR1 SGHTA and CDR2 FQGNSA. This CDR3 region has 13 residues. V was pared by 3 bases and J by 5 bases, with 8 bases between. The CDR3: CASSLRVDNEQFF. The CDR3 bases are TGTGCCAGCAGCTTGAGGGTAGACAATGAGCAGTTCTTC.

This clone has just a few counts. The V gene is TRBV13, the J gene TRBJ1-2; D is ambiguous. This CDR3 has 15 residues. Trimming shortened V by 2 bases and J by 1 base, and 11 bases separated the two germline ends. The germline CDR1 and CDR2 sequences are PRHDT and FYEKMQ (reference sequence). The CDR3 protein is CASSLWASNNYGYTF. CDR3 nucleotides: TGTGCCAGCAGCTTATGGGCATCAAATAACTATGGCTACACCTTC.

This chain connects TRBV28 to TRBJ2-7, with 12 bases matching TRBD1. The length of the CDR3 is 14 residues. Germline assignment: CDR1 MDHEN and CDR2 SYDVKM. Unmatched junction bases numbered 5, after V lost 6 bases and J lost 5 bases. For the CDR3, the DNA is TGTGCCAGCAGAGGGACAGGGGGCGGCCACGAGCAGTACGTC. As protein: CASRGTGGGHEQYV.

The chain recombines TRBV27 with TRBJ2-5; 11 bases line up with TRBD2. CDR3 length equals 18 residues. The germline CDR1 and CDR2 sequences are MNHEY and SMNVEV (reference sequence). V lost 5 bases, J lost 3 bases, and 14 bases stayed unmatched. The CDR3 protein is CASSRGATSGIIKETQYF. CDR3 in DNA: TGTGCCAGCAGTCGCGGGGCGACTAGCGGGATTATTAAAGAGACCCAGTACTTC.

The rearrangement links TRBV9 to TRBJ1-6; 11 bases map to TRBD1. The J segment lost 7 bases and the V segment lost 3 bases, leaving 9 bases of the junction unmatched. Germline loops: CDR1 SGDLS, CDR2 YYNGEE. This CDR3 comprises 17 residues. CDR3 region: CASSEGQGVSFNSPLHF. The CDR3 DNA sequence: TGTGCCAGCAGCGAGGGACAGGGGGTTTCTTTCAATTCACCCCTCCACTTT.

The chain couples TRBV7-2 to TRBJ2-1; the D gene is possibly TRBD2 (6 bases). V lost 2 bases and J 9 bases, leaving 17 bases between the germline ends. CDR3 length: 15 amino acids. The V gene's germline CDR1 is SGHTA and CDR2 FQGNSA. The CDR3 coding sequence is TGTGCCAGCAGCTTATGGGACTCCCTCTACGGTGAGCAGTTCTTC. Amino acid sequence: CASSLWDSLYGEQFF. Supplemented by reference TRBV7-2 and TRBJ2-1, the full variable domain reads GAGVSQSPSNKVTEKGKDVELRCDPISGHTALYWYRQSLGQGLEFLIYFQGNSAPDKSGLPSDRFSAERTGGSVSTLTIQRTQQEDSAVYLCASSLWDSLYGEQFFGPGTRLTVL.